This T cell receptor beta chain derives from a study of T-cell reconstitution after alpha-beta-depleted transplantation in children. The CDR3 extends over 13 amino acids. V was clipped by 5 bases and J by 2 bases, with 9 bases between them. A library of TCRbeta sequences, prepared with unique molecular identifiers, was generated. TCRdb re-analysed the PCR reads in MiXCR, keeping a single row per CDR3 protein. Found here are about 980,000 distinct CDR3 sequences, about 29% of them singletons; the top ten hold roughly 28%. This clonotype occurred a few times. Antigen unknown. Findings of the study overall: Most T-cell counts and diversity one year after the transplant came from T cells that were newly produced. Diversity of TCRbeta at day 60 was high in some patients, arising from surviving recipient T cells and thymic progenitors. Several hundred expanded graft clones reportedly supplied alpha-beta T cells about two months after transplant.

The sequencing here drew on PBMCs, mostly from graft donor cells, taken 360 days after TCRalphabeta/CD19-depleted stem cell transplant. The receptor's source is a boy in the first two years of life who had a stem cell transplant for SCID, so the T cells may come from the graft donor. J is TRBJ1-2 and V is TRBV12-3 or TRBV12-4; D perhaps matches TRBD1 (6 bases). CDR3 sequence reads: CASSAGANYGYTF. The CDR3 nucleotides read TGTGCCAGCAGTGCAGGGGCCAACTATGGCTACACCTTC.